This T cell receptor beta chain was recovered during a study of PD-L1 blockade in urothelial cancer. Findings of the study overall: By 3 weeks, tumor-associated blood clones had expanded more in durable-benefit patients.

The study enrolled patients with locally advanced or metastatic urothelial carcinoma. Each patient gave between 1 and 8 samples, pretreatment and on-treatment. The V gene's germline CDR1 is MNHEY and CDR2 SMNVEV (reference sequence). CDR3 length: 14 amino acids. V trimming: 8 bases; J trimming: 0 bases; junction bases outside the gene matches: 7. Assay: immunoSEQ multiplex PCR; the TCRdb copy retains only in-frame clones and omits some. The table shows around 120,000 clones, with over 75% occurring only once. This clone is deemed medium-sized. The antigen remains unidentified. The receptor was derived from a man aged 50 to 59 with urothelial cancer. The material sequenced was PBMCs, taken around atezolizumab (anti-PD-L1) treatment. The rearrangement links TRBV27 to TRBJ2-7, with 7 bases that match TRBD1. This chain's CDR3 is CASGGQSSSYEQYF. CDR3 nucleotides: TGTGCCAGCGGGGGACAGTCGAGCTCCTACGAGCAGTACTTC.